The 18 T cell receptor beta chains listed next were all sequenced from one sample in a study of cytomegalovirus exposure and HLA in healthy donors. The study ran its PCR with 60 Vbeta and 13 Jbeta primers. Clones were read by immunoSEQ multiplex PCR, and TCRdb kept only the in-frame ones, dropping some. The sample records 80,000 or so clones, roughly 64% being singletons. Specimen: PBMCs. The receptors were sampled from a man between 25 and 39 years old in good health and CMV-seropositive.

The chain combines TRBV28 with TRBJ1-6, with D perhaps TRBD1 (6 bases). The CDR3 totals 14 residues. Between the trimmed V and J ends, which lost 2 bases and 7 bases, there was a span of 9 bases. Looked up from germline, CDR1 is MDHEN and CDR2 is SYDVKM. In DNA, the CDR3 is TGTGCCAGCAGTTTACCAGGACAGAATTCACCCCTCCACTTT. Protein product: CASSLPGQNSPLHF. The variable domain in full, completed from reference TRBV28 and TRBJ1-6, reads DVKVTQSSRYLVKRTGEKVFLECVQDMDHENMFWYRQDPGLGLRLIYFSYDVKMKEKGDIPEGYSVSREKKERFSLILESASTNQTSMYLCASSLPGQNSPLHFGNGTRLTVT.

On this clone itself: A far larger clone is one nucleotide away, so this likely arose from a read error. Other DNA sequences in this sample translate to the same CDR3. The CDR3 spells CASSIVPGKGYTF. CDR3 nucleotide sequence: TGTGCGAGTAGTATAGTCCCGGGTAAGGGCTACACCTTC. V usage is TRBV19 and J usage is TRBJ1-2, with D unresolved. The germline V gene has CDR1 LNHDA and CDR2 SQIVND (reference sequence). CDR3 length: 13 amino acids.

This chain connects TRBV19 to TRBJ2-1; D gene uncertain. CDR3 length equals 14 residues. The V gene lost 2 bases and the J gene lost 5 bases, with 10 bases spanning the gap. The germline gives CDR1 LNHDA, CDR2 SQIVND (reference sequence). CDR3 sequence reads: CASSINRQDNEQFF. The CDR3 nucleotides read TGTGCCAGTAGTATAAACCGTCAGGACAATGAGCAGTTCTTC.

V and J are TRBV2 and TRBJ2-3; 10 bases agree with TRBD2. V lost 6 bases and J lost 1; bases outside the gene matches: 1. The CDR3 covers 14 residues. CDR1 is SNHLY, CDR2 FYNNEI, per germline. The DNA for the CDR3 is TGTGCCAGCAGGCTAGCGGGGGGCACAGATACGCAGTATTTT. It is translated as CASRLAGGTDTQYF.

This chain links TRBV5-1 with TRBJ2-7, with 8 bases that match TRBD1. After removal of 2 bases from V and 1 base from J, the junction contained 5 bases not matched to a gene. Germline CDR1 is SGHRS and CDR2 is YFSETQ. CDR3 length: 15 amino acids. The CDR3 protein is CASSFVGQGSYEQYF. The DNA for the CDR3 is TGCGCCAGCAGCTTCGTCGGACAGGGTTCCTACGAGCAGTACTTC. Full variable domain (remainder filled in from reference TRBV5-1 and TRBJ2-7): KAGVTQTPRYLIKTRGQQVTLSCSPISGHRSVSWYQQTPGQGLQFLFEYFSETQRNKGNFPGRFSGRQFSNSRSEMNVSTLELGDSALYLCASSFVGQGSYEQYFGPGTRLTVT.

This clone turned up a few times. V is TRBV12-5 and J is TRBJ1-1; D perhaps matches TRBD1 (5 bases). Germline V gene sequence: CDR1 LGHNT, CDR2 FRNRAP. Trimming took off 0 bases at V and 1 base at J, with 12 bases between the two ends. The CDR3 extends over 16 amino acids. The CDR3 DNA sequence: TGTGCTAGTGGTTTGGTACTCGGCAGGGAGAACACTGAAGCTTTCTTT. Its translation is CASGLVLGRENTEAFF.

The V gene is TRBV7-8, the J gene TRBJ2-3; maybe TRBD2 (7 bases). CDR1 SGHVS and CDR2 FQNEAQ come from the germline V gene. The CDR3 is 16 amino acids. V was shortened by 1 base and J by 4 bases, with 15 bases between the two germline ends. CDR3: CASSLEEGGSPDTQYF. CDR3 DNA sequence: TGTGCCAGCAGCTTAGAGGAGGGGGGGAGCCCAGATACGCAGTATTTT.

This clone was counted only a few times. The chain recombines TRBV6-5 with TRBJ2-7, with TRBD2 as a possible D gene (6 bases). In germline, CDR1 is MNHEY, CDR2 SVGAGI. V dropped 6 bases and J dropped 1 base, with 13 bases sitting between them. This CDR3 has 14 residues. The CDR3 loop reads CASRITGDSYEQYF. DNA for the CDR3: TGTGCCAGCAGGATAACGGGGGATTCCTACGAGCAGTACTTC.

The genes are TRBV9 and TRBJ2-3; 7 bases are a match to TRBD2. The J segment lost 1 base and the V segment lost 4 bases, leaving 12 bases of the junction unmatched. CDR1 and CDR2 from the germline V gene are SGDLS and YYNGEE. The CDR3 extends over 17 amino acids. The CDR3 coding sequence is TGTGCCAGCAGCCCCATGGCTGGGGGAGGGGGCACAGATACGCAGTATTTT. This sequence encodes CASSPMAGGGGTDTQYF.

This chain joins TRBV7-6 and TRBJ2-1; TRBD2 matches 7 bases. The length of the CDR3 is 14 residues. V was pared by 0 bases and J by 4 bases, with 0 bases of the junction left unmatched. Per germline, CDR1 SGHVS and CDR2 FNYEAQ. Here the CDR3 reads CASSLAGGYNEQFF. The DNA for the CDR3 is TGTGCCAGCAGCTTAGCGGGAGGGTACAATGAGCAGTTCTTC.

This clone showed up just a few times. The chain employs TRBV7-3 and TRBJ2-1; possibly TRBD1 for D (5 bases). Germline V gene data show CDR1 as SGHTA and CDR2 as FQGTGA. CDR3 size: 15 residues. V dropped 4 bases and J dropped 0 bases, with 10 bases sitting between them. CDR3 in amino acids: CASSSGQNSYNEQFF. DNA of the CDR3: TGTGCCAGCAGCTCTGGACAAAACTCCTACAATGAGCAGTTCTTC.

This chain connects TRBV4-1 to TRBJ2-2; 11 positions match TRBD2. CDR1 is MGHRA, CDR2 YSYEKL, per germline. Trimming removed 4 bases from V and 7 bases from J; junction bases left unmatched: 8. CDR3 length: 16 residues. CDR3 bases: TGCGCCAGCAGCCCGACGTTTAGCGGGAGGGACGGGGAGCTGTTTTTT. Translated, it gives CASSPTFSGRDGELFF.

The J gene is TRBJ2-7, the V gene TRBV4-1; TRBD1 matches at 11 bases. The junction had 11 bases not matched to a gene; V was cut back by 4 bases and J by 3 bases. The CDR3 consists of 17 residues. Looked up from germline, CDR1 is MGHRA and CDR2 is YSYEKL. The CDR3 bases are TGCGCCAGCAGCCGTTCGGGACAGGGGGGCGAAATCTACGAGCAGTACTTC. This codes for CASSRSGQGGEIYEQYF.

There are a few counts of this clone. In DNA form, the CDR3 reads TGTGCCAGCACCCTCGGGAGCTCCTACGAGCAGTACTTC. This codes for CASTLGSSYEQYF. The chain is built from TRBV25-1 and TRBJ2-7; possible D gene TRBD2, 6 bases. Germline CDR1 reads MGHDK; CDR2 reads SYGVNS. There are 13 residues in the CDR3. Trimming shortened V by 7 bases and J by 0 bases, and 10 bases separated the two germline ends.

The chain links TRBV19 to TRBJ2-7; D is perhaps TRBD1 (6 bases). Deletions cut 6 bases from V and 3 bases from J, with 12 bases between. The CDR3 has 13 residues. Germline CDR1 and CDR2: LNHDA and SQIVND (reference sequence). The chain's CDR3 is CASRGQRNYEQYF. In DNA form, the CDR3 reads TGTGCCAGTAGAGGACAGCGTAACTACGAGCAGTACTTC.

The chain couples TRBV11-2 to TRBJ1-2; D uncertain. This CDR3 contains 18 residues. Between the trimmed V and J ends, which lost 2 bases and 5 bases, there was a span of 24 bases. Germline lookup yields CDR1 SGHAT and CDR2 FQNNGV. CDR3 in DNA: TGTGCCAGCAGCTTATTATCTGGTAGAACAGTGAAGGCTTATGGCTACACCTTC. Encoded protein: CASSLLSGRTVKAYGYTF.

The chain uses TRBV28 and TRBJ2-5; 11 bases are shared with TRBD2. This CDR3 has 14 residues. Germline lookup yields CDR1 MDHEN and CDR2 SYDVKM. The trim removed 6 bases at V and 5 bases at J, leaving 5 bases unmatched. Here the CDR3 DNA reads TGTGCCAGCAGCTTAGCGGGAGGGACGGAGACCCAGTACTTC. It codes for CASSLAGGTETQYF. Using reference TRBV28 and TRBJ2-5 for the parts outside the CDR3, the full variable domain is DVKVTQSSRYLVKRTGEKVFLECVQDMDHENMFWYRQDPGLGLRLIYFSYDVKMKEKGDIPEGYSVSREKKERFSLILESASTNQTSMYLCASSLAGGTETQYFGPGTRLLVL.

The rearrangement links TRBV6-4 to TRBJ2-1, with 9 nucleotides matching TRBD1. This CDR3 has 14 residues. Germline CDR1 reads MRHNA; CDR2 reads SNTAGT. With V trimmed by 4 bases and J by 5 bases, 3 bases remained unmatched. The CDR3 reads CASSGTGEHNEQFF. The DNA for the CDR3 is TGTGCCAGCAGTGGGACAGGGGAACACAATGAGCAGTTCTTC.